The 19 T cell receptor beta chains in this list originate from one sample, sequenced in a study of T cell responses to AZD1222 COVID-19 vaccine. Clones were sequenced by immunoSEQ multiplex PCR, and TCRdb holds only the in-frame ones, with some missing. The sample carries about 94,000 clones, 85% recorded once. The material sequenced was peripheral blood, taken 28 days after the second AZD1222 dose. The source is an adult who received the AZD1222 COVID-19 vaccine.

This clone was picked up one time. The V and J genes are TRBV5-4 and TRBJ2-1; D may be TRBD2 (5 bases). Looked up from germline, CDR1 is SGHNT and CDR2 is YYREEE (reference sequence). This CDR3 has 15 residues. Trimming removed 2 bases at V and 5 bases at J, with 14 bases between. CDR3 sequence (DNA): TGTGCCAGCAGCTTACAATCCCCCGGGGACAATGAGCAGTTCTTC. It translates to CASSLQSPGDNEQFF.

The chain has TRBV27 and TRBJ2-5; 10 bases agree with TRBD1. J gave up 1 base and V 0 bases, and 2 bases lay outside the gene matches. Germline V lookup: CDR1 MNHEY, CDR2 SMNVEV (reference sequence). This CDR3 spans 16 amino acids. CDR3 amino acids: CASSLSRTGGQETQYF. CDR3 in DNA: TGTGCCAGCAGTTTATCTAGGACAGGGGGCCAAGAGACCCAGTACTTC.

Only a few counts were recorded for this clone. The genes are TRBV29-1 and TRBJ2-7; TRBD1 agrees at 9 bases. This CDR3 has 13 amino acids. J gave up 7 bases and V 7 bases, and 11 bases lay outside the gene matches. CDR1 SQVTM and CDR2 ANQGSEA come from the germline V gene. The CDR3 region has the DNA TGCAGCGCTGTTAGGGGACAGGGTGGGGAGCAGTACTTC. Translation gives CSAVRGQGGEQYF.

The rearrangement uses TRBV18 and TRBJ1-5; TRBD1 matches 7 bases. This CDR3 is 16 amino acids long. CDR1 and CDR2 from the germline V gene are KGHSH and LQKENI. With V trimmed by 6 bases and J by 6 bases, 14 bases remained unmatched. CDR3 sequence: CASSPFGQGEGQPQHF. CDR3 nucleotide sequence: TGTGCCAGCTCCCCGTTTGGTCAGGGGGAAGGTCAGCCCCAGCATTTT.

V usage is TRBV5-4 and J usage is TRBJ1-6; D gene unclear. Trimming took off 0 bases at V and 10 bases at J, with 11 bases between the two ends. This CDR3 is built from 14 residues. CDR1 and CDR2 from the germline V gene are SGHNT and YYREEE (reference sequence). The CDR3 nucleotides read TGTGCCAGCAGCTTGGGGCGGGGTGCCTCACCCCTCCACTTT. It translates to CASSLGRGASPLHF.

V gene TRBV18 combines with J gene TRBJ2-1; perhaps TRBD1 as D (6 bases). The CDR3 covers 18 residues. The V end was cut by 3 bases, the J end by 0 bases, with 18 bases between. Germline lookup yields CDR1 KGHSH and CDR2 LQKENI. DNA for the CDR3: TGTGCCAGCTCACCTCCTAACCAGGGGACGGGCTCCTACAATGAGCAGTTCTTC. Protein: CASSPPNQGTGSYNEQFF.

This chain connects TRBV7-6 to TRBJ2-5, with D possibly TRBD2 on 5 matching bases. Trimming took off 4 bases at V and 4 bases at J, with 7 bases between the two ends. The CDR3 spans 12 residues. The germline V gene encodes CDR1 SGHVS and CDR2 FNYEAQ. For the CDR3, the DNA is TGTGCCAGCAGCTCGCGGGTAGAGACCCAGTACTTC. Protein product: CASSSRVETQYF.

DNA of the CDR3: TGTGCCAGCAGCCAAGATAAGGGGACTAACTATGGCTACACCTTC. It codes for CASSQDKGTNYGYTF. This sequence joins TRBV3-1 (or the pseudogene TRBV3-2) and TRBJ1-2, with a weak D call TRBD1 (5 bases). V was trimmed by 0 bases and J by 0 bases, leaving 8 bases between them. The CDR3 has 15 amino acids. Germline V lookup: CDR1 LGHDT, CDR2 YNNKEL (reference sequence).

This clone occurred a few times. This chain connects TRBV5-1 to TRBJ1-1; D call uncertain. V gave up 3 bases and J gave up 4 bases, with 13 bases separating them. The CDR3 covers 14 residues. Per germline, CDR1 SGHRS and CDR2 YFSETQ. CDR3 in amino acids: CASSYSTMSTEAFF. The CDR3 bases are TGCGCCAGCAGCTACAGTACCATGAGCACTGAAGCTTTCTTT.

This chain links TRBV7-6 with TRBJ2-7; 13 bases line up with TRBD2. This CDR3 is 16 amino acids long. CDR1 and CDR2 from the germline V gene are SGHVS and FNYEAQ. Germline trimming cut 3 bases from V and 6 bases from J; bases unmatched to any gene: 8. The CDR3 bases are TGTGCCAGCAGCTTTGGGACTAGCGGGACGGATAGCGAGCAGTACTTC. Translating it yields CASSFGTSGTDSEQYF.

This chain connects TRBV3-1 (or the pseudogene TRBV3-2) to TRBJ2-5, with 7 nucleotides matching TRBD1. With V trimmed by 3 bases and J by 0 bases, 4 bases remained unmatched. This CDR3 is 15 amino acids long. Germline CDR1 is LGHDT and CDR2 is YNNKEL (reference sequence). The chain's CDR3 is CASSHKDRYQETQYF. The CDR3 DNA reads TGTGCCAGCAGCCATAAGGACAGGTACCAAGAGACCCAGTACTTC.

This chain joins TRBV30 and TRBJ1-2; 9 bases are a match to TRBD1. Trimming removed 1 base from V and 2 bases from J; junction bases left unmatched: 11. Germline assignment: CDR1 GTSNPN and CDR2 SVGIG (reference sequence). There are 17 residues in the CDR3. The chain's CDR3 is CAWSAPLGQGANYGYTF. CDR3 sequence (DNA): TGTGCCTGGAGTGCGCCCCTGGGACAGGGTGCGAACTATGGCTACACCTTC.

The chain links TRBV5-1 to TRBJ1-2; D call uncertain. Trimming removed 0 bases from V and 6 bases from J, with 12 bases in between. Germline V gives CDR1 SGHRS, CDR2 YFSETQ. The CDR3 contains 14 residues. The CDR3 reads CASSLGTNINGYTF. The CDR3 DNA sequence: TGCGCCAGCAGCTTGGGGACCAATATAAATGGCTACACCTTC.

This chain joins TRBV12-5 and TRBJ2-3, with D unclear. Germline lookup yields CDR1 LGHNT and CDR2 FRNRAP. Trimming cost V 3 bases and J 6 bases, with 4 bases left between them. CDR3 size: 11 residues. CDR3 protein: CASGLGDTQYF. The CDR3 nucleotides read TGTGCTAGTGGTTTAGGGGATACGCAGTATTTT.

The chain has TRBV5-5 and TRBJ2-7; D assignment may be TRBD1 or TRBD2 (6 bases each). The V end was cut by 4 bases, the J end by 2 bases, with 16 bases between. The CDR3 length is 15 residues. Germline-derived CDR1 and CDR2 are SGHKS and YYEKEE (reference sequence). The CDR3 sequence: CASSHDGGGAYEQYF. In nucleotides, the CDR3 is TGTGCCAGCAGCCACGATGGGGGCGGGGCCTACGAGCAGTACTTC.

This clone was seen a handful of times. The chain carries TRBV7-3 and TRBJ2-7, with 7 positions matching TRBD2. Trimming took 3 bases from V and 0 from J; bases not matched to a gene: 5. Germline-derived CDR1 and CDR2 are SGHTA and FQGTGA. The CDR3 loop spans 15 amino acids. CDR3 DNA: TGTGCCAGCAGCTTTGAAGCGGGGCCCTCCTACGAGCAGTACTTC. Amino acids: CASSFEAGPSYEQYF. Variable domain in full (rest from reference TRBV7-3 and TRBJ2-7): GAGVSQTPSNKVTEKGKYVELRCDPISGHTALYWYRQSLGQGPEFLIYFQGTGAADDSGLPNDRFFAVRPEGSVSTLKIQRTERGDSAVYLCASSFEAGPSYEQYFGPGTRLTVT.

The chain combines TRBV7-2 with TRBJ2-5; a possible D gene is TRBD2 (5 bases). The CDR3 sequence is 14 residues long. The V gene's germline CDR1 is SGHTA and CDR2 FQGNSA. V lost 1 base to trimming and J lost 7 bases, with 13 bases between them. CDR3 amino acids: CASSLERGSGTQYF. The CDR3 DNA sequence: TGTGCCAGCAGCTTAGAACGGGGAAGCGGGACCCAGTACTTC.

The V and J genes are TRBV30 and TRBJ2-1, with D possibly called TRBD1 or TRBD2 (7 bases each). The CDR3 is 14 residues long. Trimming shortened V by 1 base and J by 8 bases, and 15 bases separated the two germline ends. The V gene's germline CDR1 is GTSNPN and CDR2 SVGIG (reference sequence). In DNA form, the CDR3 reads TGTGCCTGGAGTGCGCAGGGGGGGTCGGATGAGCAGTTCTTC. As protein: CAWSAQGGSDEQFF.

This CDR3 is CASSHSRLSYEQYF. The CDR3 coding sequence is TGTGCCAGCAGTCATTCTAGACTCTCCTACGAGCAGTACTTC. The genes are TRBV3-1 (or the pseudogene TRBV3-2) and TRBJ2-7; D unresolved. Germline CDR1 reads LGHDT; CDR2 reads YNNKEL (reference sequence). This CDR3 region has 14 residues. The V and J ends lost 6 bases and 0 bases respectively, with 12 bases between them.